This TCR beta chain is drawn from a study of tumor-infiltrating lymphocytes in primary liver carcinoma. About the research overall: Samples yielded about 3.5 to 7.5 million productive TCRbeta reads, similar across tissue types.

Constant-region priming of roughly 0.45 ug total RNA yielded TCR beta cDNA. Libraries covering TCR beta were generated through three nested multiplex PCR rounds (using a slightly modified ARM-PCR). With TRBV1-TRBV30 forward primers and a C-beta reverse primer, the first two PCR rounds were run for around 10 cycles each. A single record per CDR3 protein comes from TCRdb applying MiXCR to the multiplex PCR reads. Here the sample spans 150,000 to 200,000 distinct CDR3 sequences, approximately 80% being singletons. Study-wide results and caveats: Tumor-adjacent and tumor-blood pairs shared a smaller degree of overlap than tumor region pairs.

Points on this clonotype: Its antigen is not identified. An end of the junction does not agree with germline; a read error may underlie this.

The roughly 17-31 mg bulk tissue piece was not sorted before simultaneous RNA and DNA extraction. Separate regions, five per tumor, were sampled. The study found over 75% viable tumor cells in every tumor sample. Germline V gene sequence: CDR1 SGHNT, CDR2 YENEEA. This CDR3 has 12 residues. The chain joins TRBV11-3 to TRBJ2-1; D is uncertain. This receptor was obtained from a man aged 35 to 55 with primary liver carcinoma and hepatitis B virus infection. The sample was tumor tissue from primary liver carcinoma. The CDR3 DNA reads TGTGCCAGCAGTTTTAATGCCAATCAGCAGTTCTTC. This sequence encodes CASSFNANQQFF.